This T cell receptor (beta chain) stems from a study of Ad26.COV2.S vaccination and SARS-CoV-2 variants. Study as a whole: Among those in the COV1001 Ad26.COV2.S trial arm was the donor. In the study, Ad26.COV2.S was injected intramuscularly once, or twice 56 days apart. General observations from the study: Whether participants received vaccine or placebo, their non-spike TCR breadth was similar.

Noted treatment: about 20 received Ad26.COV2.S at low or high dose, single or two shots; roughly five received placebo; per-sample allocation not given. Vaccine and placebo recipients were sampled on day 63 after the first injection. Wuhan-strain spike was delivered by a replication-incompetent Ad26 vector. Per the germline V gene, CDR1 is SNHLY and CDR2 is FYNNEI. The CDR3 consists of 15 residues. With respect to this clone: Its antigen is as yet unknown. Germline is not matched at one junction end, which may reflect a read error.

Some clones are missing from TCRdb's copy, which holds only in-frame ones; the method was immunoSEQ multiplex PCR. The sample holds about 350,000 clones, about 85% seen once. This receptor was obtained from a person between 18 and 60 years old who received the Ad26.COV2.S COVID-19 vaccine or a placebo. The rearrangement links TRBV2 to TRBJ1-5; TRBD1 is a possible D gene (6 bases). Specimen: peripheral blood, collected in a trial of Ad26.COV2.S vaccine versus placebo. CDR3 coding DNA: TGTGCCAACAGTGATCGTGTCACAGGGTATCAGCCCCAGCATTTT. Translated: CANSDRVTGYQPQHF.